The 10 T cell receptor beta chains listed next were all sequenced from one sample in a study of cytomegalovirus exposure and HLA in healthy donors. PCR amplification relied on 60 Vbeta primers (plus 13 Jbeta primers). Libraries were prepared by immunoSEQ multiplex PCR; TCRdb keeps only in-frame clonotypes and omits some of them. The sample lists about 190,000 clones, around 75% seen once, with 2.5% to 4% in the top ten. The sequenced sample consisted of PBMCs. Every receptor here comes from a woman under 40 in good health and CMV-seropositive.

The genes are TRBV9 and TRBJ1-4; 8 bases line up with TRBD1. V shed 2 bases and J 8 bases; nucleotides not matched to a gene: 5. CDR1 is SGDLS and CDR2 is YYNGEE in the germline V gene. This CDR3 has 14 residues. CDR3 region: CASSVRQGREKLFF. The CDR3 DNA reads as TGTGCCAGCAGCGTCCGACAGGGGCGGGAAAAACTGTTTTTT.

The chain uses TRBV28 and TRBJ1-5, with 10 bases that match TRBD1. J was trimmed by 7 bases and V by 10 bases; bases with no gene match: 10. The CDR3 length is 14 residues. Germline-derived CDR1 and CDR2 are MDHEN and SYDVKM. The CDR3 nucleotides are TGTGCCACCTACGGACAGGGGGGTGACCAGCCCCAGCATTTT. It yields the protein CATYGQGGDQPQHF.

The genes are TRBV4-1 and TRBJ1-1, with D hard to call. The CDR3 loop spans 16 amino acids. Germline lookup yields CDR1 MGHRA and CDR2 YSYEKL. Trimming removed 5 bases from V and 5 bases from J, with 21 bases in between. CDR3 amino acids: CASSARPKGTGTEAFF. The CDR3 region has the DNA TGCGCCAGCAGCGCCCGACCCAAGGGAACGGGGACTGAAGCTTTCTTT.

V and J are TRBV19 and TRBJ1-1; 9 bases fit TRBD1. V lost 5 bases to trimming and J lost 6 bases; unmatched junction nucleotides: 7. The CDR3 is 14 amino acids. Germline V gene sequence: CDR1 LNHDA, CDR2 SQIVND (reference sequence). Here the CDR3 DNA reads TGTGCCAGTAGTTCAGGACAGGGGCTGGCTGAAGCTTTCTTT. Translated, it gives CASSSGQGLAEAFF.

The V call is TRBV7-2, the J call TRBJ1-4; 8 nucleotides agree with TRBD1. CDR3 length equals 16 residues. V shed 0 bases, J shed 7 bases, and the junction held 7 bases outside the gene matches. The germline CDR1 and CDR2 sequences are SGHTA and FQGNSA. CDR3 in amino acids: CASSLAPQGGSEKLFF. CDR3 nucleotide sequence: TGTGCCAGCAGCTTAGCCCCACAGGGGGGAAGTGAAAAACTGTTTTTT.

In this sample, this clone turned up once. The CDR3 here is CASSLAYPTSIAVHTQYF. The CDR3, as DNA: TGTGCCAGCAGCTTAGCCTACCCGACTAGTATTGCGGTTCATACGCAGTATTTT. The genes are TRBV11-2 and TRBJ2-3, with a weak D call TRBD2 (6 bases). Germline assignment: CDR1 SGHAT and CDR2 FQNNGV. CDR3 size: 18 residues. V was pared by 1 base and J by 7 bases, with 24 bases between. Supplemented by reference TRBV11-2 and TRBJ2-3, the full variable domain reads EAGVAQSPRYKIIEKRQSVAFWCNPISGHATLYWYQQILGQGPKLLIQFQNNGVVDDSQLPKDRFSAERLKGVDSTLKIQPAKLEDSAVYLCASSLAYPTSIAVHTQYFGPGTRLTVL.

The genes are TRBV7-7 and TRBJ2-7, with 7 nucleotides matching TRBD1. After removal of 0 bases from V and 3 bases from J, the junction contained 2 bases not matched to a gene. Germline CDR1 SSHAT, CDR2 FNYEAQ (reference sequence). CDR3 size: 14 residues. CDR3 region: CASSLAGGDYEQYF. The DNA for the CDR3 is TGTGCCAGCAGCTTAGCAGGGGGCGACTACGAGCAGTACTTC.

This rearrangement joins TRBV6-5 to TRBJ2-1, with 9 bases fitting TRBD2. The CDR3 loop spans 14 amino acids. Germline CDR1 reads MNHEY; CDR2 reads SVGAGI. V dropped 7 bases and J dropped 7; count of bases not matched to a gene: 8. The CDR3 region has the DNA TGTGCCAGCAAAGGACTAGCGATTTCGAATGAGCAGTTCTTC. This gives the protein CASKGLAISNEQFF.

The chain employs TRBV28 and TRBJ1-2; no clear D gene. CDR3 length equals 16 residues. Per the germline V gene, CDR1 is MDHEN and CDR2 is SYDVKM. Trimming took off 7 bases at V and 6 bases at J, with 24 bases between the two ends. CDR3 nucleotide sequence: TGTGCCAGCACCAACCACTTCTCTACGCTTCGGGATGGCTACACCTTC. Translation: CASTNHFSTLRDGYTF.

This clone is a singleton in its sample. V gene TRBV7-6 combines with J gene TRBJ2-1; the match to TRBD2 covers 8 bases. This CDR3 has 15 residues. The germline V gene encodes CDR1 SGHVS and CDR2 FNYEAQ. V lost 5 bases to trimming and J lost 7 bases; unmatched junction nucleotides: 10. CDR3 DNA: TGTGCCAGCAGCCCTTTAGCGGGAAAATGGAATGAGCAGTTCTTC. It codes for CASSPLAGKWNEQFF.